This paragraph covers one T cell receptor beta chain sequence. The target antigen is unknown. The sample originates from a study of CD8+ T cells in alopecia areata. At the level of the study: For the treated group, dosing was oral tofacitinib at 5 to 10 mg twice daily. Tofacitinib therapy took 6 to 18 months; 6 months off drug came after. Overall study results and limits: Scalp repertoires also include resident alphabeta T cells from normal skin.

Between the trimmed V and J ends, which lost 4 bases and 4 bases, there was a span of 19 bases. The CDR3 is 16 residues long. In germline, CDR1 is MGHDK, CDR2 SYGVNS. Separation by sorting yielded CD4+ and CD8+ T cells from PBMCs. The sequencing template was cDNA reverse transcribed from extracted RNA. The assay was immunoSEQ multiplex PCR, and TCRdb's table has in-frame clones only and misses some. The table lists about 150,000 clones, roughly 61% of them singletons. The receptor was isolated from a human donor with alopecia areata. The gene calls are TRBV25-1 and TRBJ1-2, with a tentative D call TRBD1 (6 bases). The source was CD4+ T cells sorted from blood, collected at week 0. The CDR3 loop is CASSALGTSDGYGYTF. CDR3 nucleotides: TGTGCCAGCAGTGCGCTCGGGACATCAGACGGCTATGGCTACACCTTC.